By sample share, the clone carrying this TCR beta chain is large. What it binds is unknown. Time point given: sample taken at primary tumor resection. Samples were obtained from more than 70 donors, all untreated early-stage non-small cell lung cancer patients. In TCRdb, the 5' RACE reads were re-called with MiXCR into one record per CDR3 protein. The sample includes some 3,500 distinct CDR3 sequences, 35% of them seen just once. V shed 5 bases and J 0 bases; nucleotides not matched to a gene: 7. The germline V gene encodes CDR1 SGHRS and CDR2 YFSETQ. The CDR3 is 15 amino acids. The data were obtained in a study of spatial heterogeneity in lung cancer. Overall study findings and caveats: Counts of expanded alpha and beta TCRs within tumors tracked the tumor nonsynonymous mutation count. The counts of expanded TCRs, ubiquitous and regional, tracked ubiquitous and regional nonsynonymous mutations, respectively.

This sequence originates from a female donor with early-stage non-small cell lung cancer. This chain links TRBV5-1 with TRBJ2-5; 7 bases map to TRBD1. The source was lung tumor tissue, collected at surgery. CDR3 region: CASSTGDPYQETQYF. CDR3 in DNA: TGCGCCAGCAGTACAGGGGATCCCTACCAAGAGACCCAGTACTTC.